One sample yielded the 5 T cell receptor beta chains listed below, sequenced in a study of cytomegalovirus exposure and HLA in healthy donors (dated 2017 in TCRdb). Library preparation was by the immunoSEQ multiplex PCR assay. For the multiplex PCR, a mixture combining 60 forward primers for TCR Vbeta segments and 13 reverse primers for TCR Jbeta segments was used. The table was pulled from immuneACCESS by TCRdb, which kept in-frame rearrangements only. Such tables lose some clones; where checked, under half of the loss comes from unresolved V genes, and the rest has no known cause. A total of some 160,000 clones appear in this sample, around 77% of them only once. Under 2.5% of the sample goes to the ten largest clones. Sequenced input: PBMCs. Receptor source: a man aged 60-69 years in good health and CMV-seronegative.

Turning to this clone: The sample carries other DNA sequences with the same CDR3. This chain connects TRBV5-1 to TRBJ1-1, with 9 bases identical to TRBD1. V shed 1 base and J 5 bases; nucleotides not matched to a gene: 6. Germline V gene data show CDR1 as SGHRS and CDR2 as YFSETQ. This CDR3 is built from 15 residues. The CDR3 nucleotides are TGCGCCAGCAGCTTGCGGACAGGGGATAATACTGAAGCTTTCTTT. Translating it yields CASSLRTGDNTEAFF.

V and J are TRBV11-3 and TRBJ2-1; 7 nucleotides align to TRBD2. V was pared by 8 bases and J by 5 bases, with 6 bases of the junction left unmatched. The CDR3 loop spans 13 amino acids. CDR1 and CDR2 from the germline V gene are SGHNT and YENEEA. In nucleotides, the CDR3 is TGTGCCAGCTCAAGCGGGGCTAACAATGAGCAGTTCTTC. It yields the protein CASSSGANNEQFF.

V usage is TRBV4-1 and J usage is TRBJ1-2; maybe TRBD1 (5 bases). Germline V gene sequence: CDR1 MGHRA, CDR2 YSYEKL. Trimming shortened V by 0 bases and J by 2 bases, and 10 bases separated the two germline ends. There are 15 residues in the CDR3. In DNA, the CDR3 is TGCGCCAGCAGCCAAGAGTACCCAGGGAACTATGGCTACACCTTC. Encoded protein: CASSQEYPGNYGYTF.

This clone was found once. V and J are TRBV12-5 and TRBJ2-1; 9 bases fit TRBD2. Losses at the gene ends were 2 bases for V and 6 bases for J; bases not matched to a gene: 5. CDR3 length: 15 amino acids. From germline, CDR1 is LGHNT and CDR2 FRNRAP. The CDR3 nucleotides read TGTGCTAGTGGTTTGAAAGCGGGGGGACTCAATGAGCAGTTCTTC. It codes for CASGLKAGGLNEQFF. Based on the CDR3 plus reference TRBV12-5 and TRBJ2-1, the full variable domain is DARVTQTPRHKVTEMGQEVTMRCQPILGHNTVFWYRQTMMQGLELLAYFRNRAPLDDSGMPKDRFSAEMPDATLATLKIQPSEPRDSAVYFCASGLKAGGLNEQFFGPGTRLTVL.

The J gene is TRBJ2-7, the V gene TRBV5-1, with D possibly being TRBD1 (5 bases). V was pared by 0 bases and J by 4 bases, with 11 bases between. CDR1 is SGHRS, CDR2 YFSETQ, per germline. This CDR3 contains 14 residues. This CDR3 is CASSLGDSEYEQYF. The CDR3 DNA reads TGCGCCAGCAGCTTGGGTGACAGTGAATACGAGCAGTACTTC.